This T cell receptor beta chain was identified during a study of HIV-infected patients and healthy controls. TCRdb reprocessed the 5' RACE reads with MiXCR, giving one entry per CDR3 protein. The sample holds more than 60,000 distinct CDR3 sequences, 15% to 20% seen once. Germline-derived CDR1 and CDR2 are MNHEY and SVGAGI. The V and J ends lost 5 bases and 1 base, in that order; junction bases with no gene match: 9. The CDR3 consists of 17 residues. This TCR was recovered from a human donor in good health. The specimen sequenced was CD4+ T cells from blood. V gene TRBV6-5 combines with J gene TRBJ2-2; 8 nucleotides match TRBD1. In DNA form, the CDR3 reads TGTGCCAGCAGTGACCGGGGACAGGTGGGGAACACCGGGGAGCTGTTTTTT. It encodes CASSDRGQVGNTGELFF.